These 12 T cell receptor beta chains came from one sample sequenced in a study of regulatory T cells in long-lasting Graves disease (dated by TCRdb to the early 2020s). Preparation of the library involved multiplex PCR. TCRdb names Illumina HiSeq 4000 as the instrument used. CDR3 regions were amplified by Arm-PCR with iRepertoire HTBI primers to construct TCR beta libraries. TCRdb reworked the public reads: Q25 trimming with fastp, MiXCR clone assembly, productive beta chains retained. Rows with one shared CDR3 protein collapse into an entry with the most common genes and DNA. For this sample the table gives approximately 690,000 distinct CDR3 sequences, of which 30% were detected only once. The top ten hold 40% to 50% of the sample. In the paper's terms, the time point label means: persistent/refractory GD, antithyroid drugs over 5 years with positive TRAb. For both TCR sequencing and RNA sequencing, RNA was extracted from PBMCs in TRIzol.

Sequencing was performed on peripheral blood mononuclear cells (PBMCs), taken when the disease was refractory, from a patient treated with antithyroid drugs. The receptor set was obtained from a female donor with Graves disease.

V gene TRBV10-1 combines with J gene TRBJ1-1; tentatively, D is TRBD1 (5 bases). Germline CDR1 is WNHNN and CDR2 is SYGVQD (reference sequence). Trimming took off 3 bases at V and 0 bases at J, with 14 bases between the two ends. The CDR3 has 16 amino acids. DNA for the CDR3: TGCGCCAGCAGTGACGGGCAGGGTCTTATGAACACTGAAGCTTTCTTT. Translating it yields CASSDGQGLMNTEAFF.

The V call is TRBV5-1, the J call TRBJ1-1, with 8 bases aligning to TRBD1. CDR1 and CDR2 from the germline V gene are SGHRS and YFSETQ. There are 14 residues in the CDR3. V shed 2 bases, J shed 5 bases, and the junction held 5 bases outside the gene matches. The CDR3 DNA reads as TGCGCCAGCAGCTTATTGACAGGGGCGACTGAAGCTTTCTTT. Protein: CASSLLTGATEAFF.

This sequence joins TRBV6-2 or TRBV6-3 and TRBJ1-5; D gene uncertain. The CDR3 is 12 residues long. Trimming took off 5 bases at V and 6 bases at J, with 8 bases between the two ends. Germline CDR1 reads MNHEY; CDR2 reads SVGEGT. CDR3 coding DNA: TGTGCCAGCAGTCATGGAGTTCAGCCCCAGCATTTT. Translated: CASSHGVQPQHF.

V is TRBV20-1 and J is TRBJ2-7, with 7 bases matching TRBD1. CDR1 and CDR2 from the germline V gene are DFQATT and SNEGSKA (reference sequence). Unmatched junction bases numbered 12, after V lost 3 bases and J lost 4 bases. The CDR3 consists of 15 residues. CDR3 protein: CSARGPGTASYEQYF. CDR3 DNA sequence: TGCAGTGCTAGGGGGCCTGGGACAGCTTCTTACGAGCAGTACTTC.

V is TRBV15 and J is TRBJ2-3; D is unclear. Germline assignment: CDR1 LNHNV and CDR2 YYDKDF (reference sequence). Between the trimmed V and J ends, which lost 5 bases and 7 bases, there was a span of 19 bases. The CDR3 runs 15 residues. Here the CDR3 DNA reads TGTGCCACCAGCTCTCCCGGGCCAACCACCTATACGCAGTATTTT. This encodes CATSSPGPTTYTQYF.

The rearrangement links TRBV6-6 to TRBJ2-5; 11 nucleotides match TRBD2. Germline lookup yields CDR1 MNHNY and CDR2 SVGAGI (reference sequence). The length of the CDR3 is 20 residues. V was pared by 0 bases and J by 5 bases, with 17 bases of the junction left unmatched. CDR3 in amino acids: CASSYSMATSGSAYGETQYF. The CDR3 DNA reads TGTGCCAGCAGTTACTCGATGGCCACTAGCGGGAGTGCCTACGGGGAGACCCAGTACTTC.

The V call is TRBV19, the J call TRBJ2-7; possibly TRBD2 for D (5 bases). The CDR3 is made up of 15 amino acids. CDR1 is LNHDA, CDR2 SQIVND, per germline (reference sequence). V was clipped by 4 bases and J by 0 bases, with 13 bases between them. CDR3 sequence (DNA): TGTGCCAGTAGTAGACTTTACCGGGACTCCTACGAGCAGTACTTC. Residues: CASSRLYRDSYEQYF.

This clonotype has at least ten counts. This chain connects TRBV27 to TRBJ1-1; possible D gene TRBD1, 5 bases. This CDR3 spans 14 amino acids. Germline V gene data show CDR1 as MNHEY and CDR2 as SMNVEV (reference sequence). V dropped 3 bases and J dropped 5 bases, with 13 bases sitting between them. The CDR3 nucleotides are TGTGCCAGCAGTTTCCAAGCCCAGGGAACTGAAGCTTTCTTT. Residues: CASSFQAQGTEAFF.

This clonotype appeared a few times. The V and J genes are TRBV6-1 and TRBJ2-4; D may be TRBD2 (7 bases). Trimming cost V 7 bases and J 9 bases, with 19 bases left between them. From germline, CDR1 is MNHNS and CDR2 SASEGT. The CDR3 has 14 amino acids. The CDR3 nucleotides are TGTGCCAGCAAAGTCTCCGGGGGGCTTGGCATTCAGTACTTC. Its protein product is CASKVSGGLGIQYF.

This rearrangement joins TRBV2 to TRBJ2-2; tentative D call: TRBD2 (6 bases). With 7 bases removed from V and 4 bases from J, the gap between germline ends came to 16 bases. The germline CDR1 and CDR2 sequences are SNHLY and FYNNEI. The CDR3 runs to 15 residues. CDR3 sequence reads: CASNPGPRGTGELFF. As DNA, the CDR3 is TGTGCCAGCAACCCGGGACCGCGGGGCACCGGGGAGCTGTTTTTT.

The V and J genes are TRBV20-1 and TRBJ1-5; a possible D gene is TRBD1 (6 bases). The germline V gene has CDR1 DFQATT and CDR2 SNEGSKA (reference sequence). Trimming removed 5 bases from V and 4 bases from J, with 15 bases in between. This CDR3 has 14 residues. The CDR3 protein is CSAQGTNLNQPQHF. CDR3 sequence (DNA): TGCAGTGCTCAAGGGACAAACTTAAATCAGCCCCAGCATTTT.

The chain combines TRBV6-1 with TRBJ1-6; D call uncertain. CDR1 and CDR2 (germline): MNHNS, SASEGT. The length of the CDR3 is 15 residues. V dropped 1 base and J dropped 7 bases, with 11 bases sitting between them. CDR3 nucleotide sequence: TGTGCCAGCAGTGAAGAAGGGATCCCAAATTCACCCCTCCACTTT. This codes for CASSEEGIPNSPLHF.